This T cell receptor beta chain was profiled in a study of T cells in Graves' hyperthyroidism and ophthalmopathy. General observations from the study: Most clonotypes expanded in thyroid above 0.001 were likewise present in blood.

As to this clonotype: Its antigen remains unknown.

It was considered stable Graves' hyperthyroidism when ophthalmopathy did not progress within 18 months. Clinical symptoms, serum thyroxine and TRAb, thyroid ultrasound and orbital computed tomography were used for the diagnoses. Fresh peripheral blood, roughly 10 ml, was the source of the PBMCs. TCR beta CDR3 sequences were amplified from RNA transcripts. The HTBI primer set was used in a first-round RT-PCR of the TCR CDR3. One entry per CDR3 protein results from TCRdb running MiXCR on the multiplex PCR reads. Found here are roughly 700,000 distinct CDR3 sequences, 11% to 15% of them singletons; the top ten hold more than 8.5%. V dropped 4 bases and J dropped 7; count of bases not matched to a gene: 13. The CDR3 sequence is 15 residues long. CDR1 GTSNPN and CDR2 SVGIG come from the germline V gene (reference sequence).

This TCR came from a woman younger than 30 with Graves' hyperthyroidism. Material: blood. This chain joins TRBV30 and TRBJ2-5, with 9 bases that match TRBD2. CDR3 sequence: CAWTAGGPGGGTQYF. The CDR3 DNA reads as TGTGCCTGGACTGCGGGAGGGCCGGGTGGTGGGACCCAGTACTTC.